The 18 T cell receptor beta chains below were found in one sample sequenced in a study of lymphopenia after photon versus proton radiotherapy. Libraries were prepared by immunoSEQ multiplex PCR; TCRdb keeps only in-frame clonotypes and omits some of them. The sample holds roughly 20,000 clones, 75% to 95% seen once. This material consisted of peripheral blood, taken from a patient treated with photon-based radiotherapy. The origin of the receptors is a man aged 55 to 69 with pancreatic cancer.

The V call is TRBV1, the J call TRBJ1-3; the D segment call TRBD1 is taken from the table without a DNA check. TRBV1 is a pseudogene. The CDR3 has 15 amino acids. The DNA for the CDR3 is TGCACCAGAATAAAGGACAGGGGGTACGGGAACACCATATATTTT. Translating gives CTRIKDRGYGNTIYF.

The chain combines TRBV6-1 with TRBJ2-1, with D perhaps given as TRBD1 or TRBD2 (6 bases each). Deletions cut 6 bases from V and 3 bases from J, with 12 bases between. This CDR3 has 14 amino acids. Germline lookup yields CDR1 MNHNS and CDR2 SASEGT. The CDR3 DNA follows: TGTGCCAGCAGGCGGGACACAGTCTACAATGAGCAGTTCTTC. The encoded protein is CASRRDTVYNEQFF.

This rearrangement joins TRBV18 to TRBJ1-6; D unresolved. From germline, CDR1 is KGHSH and CDR2 LQKENI. Trimming shortened V by 5 bases and J by 4 bases, and 3 bases separated the two germline ends. The CDR3 extends over 12 amino acids. In DNA, the CDR3 is TGTGCCAGCTCAGGGTATAATTCACCCCTCCACTTT. Amino acid sequence: CASSGYNSPLHF.

The gene calls are TRBV14 and TRBJ2-5, with D possibly being TRBD2 (5 bases). V shed 1 base and J shed 3 bases, with 9 bases lying between them. The CDR3 extends over 14 amino acids. CDR1 and CDR2 from the germline V gene are SGHDN and FVKESK. The DNA of the CDR3 is TGTGCCAGCAGCCAAGGAGGGTTAGAAGAGACCCAGTACTTC. This sequence encodes CASSQGGLEETQYF.

The CDR3 loop is CASSPSPGQVNQPQHF. The CDR3 coding sequence is TGTGCCAGCTCACCATCCCCCGGACAGGTCAATCAGCCCCAGCATTTT. The V and J genes are TRBV18 and TRBJ1-5; the match to TRBD1 covers 7 bases. Germline V CDR1 and CDR2: KGHSH, LQKENI. J gave up 3 bases and V 2 bases, and 7 bases lay outside the gene matches. The CDR3 has 16 amino acids.

The CDR3 region has the DNA TGTGCCAGCAGCGTAGCAGGGGCGGAGACCCAGTACTTC. It is translated as CASSVAGAETQYF. V is TRBV9 and J is TRBJ2-5; maybe TRBD1 (6 bases). Per the germline V gene, CDR1 is SGDLS and CDR2 is YYNGEE. The CDR3 has 13 amino acids. With 0 bases removed from V and 5 bases from J, the gap between germline ends came to 8 bases.

This chain connects TRBV27 to TRBJ1-6; TRBD1 might be the D (5 bases). The V gene lost 5 bases and the J gene lost 2 bases, with 19 bases spanning the gap. Germline V gene sequence: CDR1 MNHEY, CDR2 SMNVEV (reference sequence). The CDR3 has 18 residues. The CDR3 DNA reads TGTGCCAGCAGTATCCAGGGATCCGTCTTGACCTATAATTCACCCCTCCACTTT. Protein: CASSIQGSVLTYNSPLHF.

The V call is TRBV29-1, the J call TRBJ2-4, with 9 positions matching TRBD1. The V and J ends lost 6 bases and 5 bases, in that order; junction bases with no gene match: 5. The CDR3 contains 13 residues. Germline V gene sequence: CDR1 SQVTM, CDR2 ANQGSEA. This CDR3 is CSVTGGSENIQYF. As DNA, the CDR3 is TGCAGCGTGACAGGGGGATCGGAAAACATTCAGTACTTC.

This clone showed up just once. The chain recombines TRBV6-5 with TRBJ1-1, with D uncertain. This CDR3 has 12 amino acids. Trimming shortened V by 6 bases and J by 0 bases, and 5 bases separated the two germline ends. Germline V gene sequence: CDR1 MNHEY, CDR2 SVGAGI. Here the CDR3 DNA reads TGTGCCAGCAGGTGGCTGAACACTGAAGCTTTCTTT. It translates to CASRWLNTEAFF.

The chain couples TRBV7-6 to TRBJ2-7, with 10 bases identical to TRBD1. The germline gives CDR1 SGHVS, CDR2 FNYEAQ. V dropped 6 bases and J dropped 4; count of bases not matched to a gene: 9. The CDR3 runs to 15 residues. This CDR3 is CASRARDRGLYEQYF. CDR3 coding DNA: TGTGCCAGCAGGGCCCGGGACAGGGGCCTTTACGAGCAGTACTTC.

The chain employs TRBV10-2 and TRBJ2-2, with D tentatively TRBD1 or TRBD2 (6 bases each). V lost 7 bases, J lost 3 bases, and 15 bases lay in between. Germline assignment: CDR1 WSHSY and CDR2 SAAADI. The CDR3 totals 15 residues. In nucleotides, the CDR3 is TGCGCCAGCAAAGTTGGGGGGCCTTACACCGGGGAGCTGTTTTTT. Translated, it gives CASKVGGPYTGELFF.

Concerning this clone: The junction shows a germline mismatch at one end, possibly a read error. This rearrangement joins TRBV14 to TRBJ1-1, with D maybe TRBD1 (5 bases). Germline CDR1 reads SGHDN; CDR2 reads FVKESK. The CDR3 is 12 amino acids. The DNA of the CDR3 is TGTGCCAGCAGTCTGGGGGGAAGAGAAGTTTTCTTT. Translated: CASSLGGREVFF.

This chain connects TRBV6-5 to TRBJ2-1; 9 bases align to TRBD1. The CDR3 sequence is 13 residues long. Germline lookup yields CDR1 MNHEY and CDR2 SVGAGI. V was clipped by 6 bases and J by 5 bases; unmatched bases: 2. CDR3 loop: CASSWDRDNEQFF. Written as DNA, the CDR3 is TGTGCCAGCAGCTGGGACAGGGACAATGAGCAGTTCTTC.

This chain connects TRBV15 to TRBJ2-1, with D unresolved. The CDR3 covers 12 residues. Looked up from germline, CDR1 is LNHNV and CDR2 is YYDKDF (reference sequence). V lost 3 bases and J lost 6, with 6 bases in between. Written as DNA, the CDR3 is TGTGCCACCAGCAGGGCCGCCAATGAGCAGTTCTTC. Its translation: CATSRAANEQFF.

The chain joins TRBV18 to TRBJ2-7, with D perhaps matching TRBD1 or TRBD2 (5 bases each). V shed 4 bases and J shed 4 bases, with 11 bases lying between them. CDR1 and CDR2 from the germline V gene are KGHSH and LQKENI. This CDR3 has 13 residues. In nucleotides, the CDR3 is TGTGCCAGCTCACGAGGGGCACTATACGAGCAGTACTTC. Translating it yields CASSRGALYEQYF.

J is TRBJ2-3 and V is TRBV7-2; weak D call: TRBD2 (6 bases). CDR3 length equals 14 residues. The germline V gene has CDR1 SGHTA and CDR2 FQGNSA. V was pared by 2 bases and J by 6 bases, with 12 bases between. The CDR3 DNA sequence: TGTGCCAGCAGCTTACGGAGGGTTGGGGATACGCAGTATTTT. Encoded protein: CASSLRRVGDTQYF.

The chain couples TRBV18 to TRBJ2-1; D may be TRBD1 or TRBD2 (5 bases each). The CDR3 loop spans 14 amino acids. V was clipped by 4 bases and J by 5 bases, with 12 bases between them. Germline CDR1 is KGHSH and CDR2 is LQKENI. The CDR3 spells CASSQAMGDNEQFF. DNA for the CDR3: TGTGCCAGCTCACAGGCTATGGGGGACAATGAGCAGTTCTTC.

This chain links TRBV5-3 with TRBJ2-1, with D maybe TRBD1 (5 bases). TRBV5-3 is recorded as an ORF, its role being uncertain. This CDR3 contains 12 residues. Trimming left V 1 base short and J 9 bases short, with 8 bases between. CDR3: CARSLTGCEQFF. DNA of the CDR3: TGTGCCAGAAGCTTGACAGGATGTGAGCAGTTCTTC.